This T cell receptor beta chain came from a study of blood T cell repertoires in COVID-19. Study in general: Acute-phase and convalescent COVID-19 samples originated in the United States, Italy and Spain. In each case, the material was cDNA or gDNA derived from T cells, B-cell-depleted T cells, or PBMCs.

Per the original data handling: Amplification of reference gene primers provided the estimated nucleated cell counts. The assay was immunoSEQ multiplex PCR, and TCRdb's table has in-frame clones only and misses some. That table is the source of V, J and clone size, and D and trimming were worked out from the DNA. The sample consists of about 320,000 clones, 89% of them appearing once. Germline-derived CDR1 and CDR2 are MDHEN and SYDVKM. The CDR3 has 15 residues. Trimming took 7 bases from V and 6 from J; bases not matched to a gene: 7. The rearrangement uses TRBV28 and TRBJ2-2, with 11 positions matching TRBD2. The sequence was obtained from a man between 18 and 35 years old who had recovered from COVID-19. Sequencing input: peripheral blood. The CDR3 DNA sequence: TGTGCCAGCACCCCACTAGCGGGGGCCGCCGGGGAGCTGTTTTTT. It codes for CASTPLAGAAGELFF.